This T cell receptor (beta chain) originates from a study of shared clonotypes between healthy human individuals. CDR1 and CDR2 (germline): LNHDA, SQIVND (reference sequence). V was pared by 1 base and J by 3 bases, with 12 bases between. The CDR3 runs 15 residues. When replicate PCRs were run on sorted subsets, they used 200 to 250 ng DNA, about 30,000 T cell genomes. Original processing methods: Sequence data from immunoSEQ were junction-only and lacked quality scores; consequently, filtering differed. Libraries were prepared by immunoSEQ multiplex PCR; TCRdb keeps only in-frame clonotypes and omits some of them. From that table come the V and J calls and clone size; the DNA was used to work out D and trimming. This sample yields approximately 1,500,000 clones, of which nearly 99% are seen a single time; roughly 0.45% belongs to the top ten. About this clone: What it recognizes is unknown.

Study-level points and caveats: The low donor count limited represented genetic and exposure-history diversity. Relative to clonotypes present in all four donors, those not shared had lower generation probabilities.

The clonotype comes from a man aged 25-45 years in good health. Input material: naive CD4+ T cells sorted from blood. Subset described: CD45RA+ positively selected. The chain joins TRBV19 to TRBJ1-1; unclear D gene. DNA for the CDR3: TGTGCCAGTAGTATAGCCACGCAATCTGACACTGAAGCTTTCTTT. Protein sequence: CASSIATQSDTEAFF.